Below, 17 T cell receptor beta chains from the same sample are listed, as sequenced in a study of technical replicates of blood from a few donors (dated by TCRdb to about 2017). The library was obtained by the immunoSEQ multiplex PCR assay. TCRdb mirrors the immuneACCESS table, restricted to in-frame sequences. Some clones are absent from its copies; in checked studies, under half trace to an unresolved V gene, and the reason for the others is unknown. In this sample the table shows over 25,000 clones, around nine tenths of which occur a single time. Over 4% of the sample lies in the top ten. The sequencing input was PBMCs. These receptors came from a human donor in good health. Some clones in this sample may be carry-over from other donors' samples.

The chain uses TRBV7-8 and TRBJ1-5; D is unresolved. The CDR3 has 17 residues. CDR1 is SGHVS and CDR2 is FQNEAQ in the germline V gene. The V end was cut by 5 bases, the J end by 2 bases, with 19 bases between. This chain's CDR3 is CASSPRVRAEGNQPQHF. The DNA for the CDR3 is TGTGCCAGCAGCCCCCGCGTGAGGGCTGAGGGCAATCAGCCCCAGCATTTT.

The chain recombines TRBV5-1 with TRBJ1-1, with D possibly being TRBD1 (5 bases). CDR3 length: 14 residues. The germline gives CDR1 SGHRS, CDR2 YFSETQ. The V end was cut by 1 base, the J end by 3 bases, with 10 bases between. The DNA of the CDR3 is TGCGCCAGCAGCTTGTTCAGGGAGGACACTGAAGCTTTCTTT. It specifies CASSLFREDTEAFF.

J is TRBJ2-7 and V is TRBV10-1; TRBD1 matches at 12 bases. V gave up 7 bases and J gave up 8 bases; unmatched junction bases: 6. This CDR3 is built from 13 residues. Germline CDR1 WNHNN, CDR2 SYGVQD (reference sequence). The CDR3 nucleotides read TGCGCCAGCATTGGGACAGGGGGCAATCAGCAGTACTTC. Protein sequence: CASIGTGGNQQYF.

The chain links TRBV27 to TRBJ2-1; D gene ambiguous. Germline V gene data show CDR1 as MNHEY and CDR2 as SMNVEV (reference sequence). This CDR3 contains 13 residues. Trimming removed 2 bases at V and 4 bases at J, with 6 bases between. CDR3 sequence (DNA): TGTGCCAGCAGTTTAAGCTCGTACAATGAGCAGTTCTTC. Translating gives CASSLSSYNEQFF.

The V call is TRBV29-1, the J call TRBJ1-2; TRBD1 aligns across 10 bases. Germline loops: CDR1 SQVTM, CDR2 ANQGSEA. The CDR3 is made up of 13 amino acids. The CDR3 coding sequence is TGCAGAGCCCCGGGACAGGGGAACTATGGCTACACCTTC. Translated, it gives CRAPGQGNYGYTF.

In DNA, the CDR3 is TGTGCCAGCAGCGTAGGGGGTAGCGGGTACAATGAGCAGTTCTTC. Its protein product is CASSVGGSGYNEQFF. The V gene is TRBV9, the J gene TRBJ2-1; TRBD2 matches 7 bases. V trimming: 0 bases; J trimming: 4 bases; junction bases outside the gene matches: 4. Germline V CDR1 and CDR2: SGDLS, YYNGEE. The CDR3 sequence is 15 residues long.

As to this clone: One end of the junction varies from germline; a read error may be responsible. The V and J genes are TRBV7-2 and TRBJ2-7; 9 bases match TRBD2. The CDR3 has 14 amino acids. Germline V gene data show CDR1 as SGHTA and CDR2 as FQGNSA. CDR3 sequence reads: CASSLAGPSYEQYF. For the CDR3, the DNA is TGTGCCAGCAGCCTAGCGGGGCCCTCCTACGAGCAGTACTTC.

The chain employs TRBV5-1 and TRBJ1-1; 8 nucleotides align to TRBD1. Per germline, CDR1 SGHRS and CDR2 YFSETQ. With V trimmed by 0 bases and J by 3 bases, 10 bases remained unmatched. This CDR3 is built from 17 residues. The CDR3: CASSLAKTGGGHTEAFF. The CDR3 coding sequence is TGCGCCAGCAGCTTGGCAAAAACAGGGGGGGGGCACACTGAAGCTTTCTTT.

The rearrangement links TRBV4-2 to TRBJ2-3, with TRBD1 matching over 9 bases. The germline V gene encodes CDR1 LGHNA and CDR2 YNFKEQ. The CDR3 extends over 15 amino acids. V was clipped by 3 bases and J by 5 bases; unmatched bases: 6. As DNA, the CDR3 is TGTGCCAGCAGCCAGCCGGGACAGGGTGTAGATACGCAGTATTTT. Protein sequence: CASSQPGQGVDTQYF.

This chain connects TRBV4-2 to TRBJ2-5; D may be TRBD1 (5 bases). Trimming cost V 0 bases and J 4 bases, with 15 bases left between them. From germline, CDR1 is LGHNA and CDR2 YNFKEQ. CDR3 length: 16 amino acids. CDR3 residues: CASSQDQGVPGETQYF. CDR3 sequence (DNA): TGTGCCAGCAGCCAAGATCAAGGGGTCCCGGGAGAGACCCAGTACTTC.

This clone has a single count. The gene calls are TRBV13 and TRBJ1-5; D is ambiguous. The CDR3 has 19 amino acids. Per the germline V gene, CDR1 is PRHDT and CDR2 is FYEKMQ (reference sequence). V gave up 5 bases and J gave up 4 bases, with 27 bases separating them. The CDR3 sequence: CASSTREVVGTRSNQPQHF. CDR3 nucleotides: TGTGCCAGCAGCACCCGGGAGGTCGTGGGCACCAGATCTAATCAGCCCCAGCATTTT.

The V gene is TRBV5-3, the J gene TRBJ2-5, with 7 bases that match TRBD1. TRBV5-3 falls under the ORF class, with uncertain function. The ends lost 6 bases at V and 0 bases at J; junction bases unmatched: 11. This CDR3 spans 16 amino acids. In nucleotides, the CDR3 is TGTGCCAGAATAGGGGGCATCGGACGGCACCAAGAGACCCAGTACTTC. Its translation is CARIGGIGRHQETQYF.

The chain recombines TRBV5-4 with TRBJ2-3; 7 nucleotides line up with TRBD2. V shed 4 bases, J shed 5 bases, and the junction held 16 bases outside the gene matches. Germline V gene data show CDR1 as SGHNT and CDR2 as YYREEE (reference sequence). The CDR3 covers 17 residues. CDR3 DNA sequence: TGTGCCAGCAGCCTTCCCCAAGGGAGCGGGATACTAGATACGCAGTATTTT. Translating it yields CASSLPQGSGILDTQYF.

The chain employs TRBV5-1 and TRBJ1-1, with D maybe TRBD1 (5 bases). CDR3 size: 16 residues. From germline, CDR1 is SGHRS and CDR2 YFSETQ. Trimming stripped 4 bases from V and 3 bases from J, with 19 bases between. In DNA, the CDR3 is TGCGCCAGCAGCGGATCCCTAGGGGAAAAGGACACTGAAGCTTTCTTT. This sequence encodes CASSGSLGEKDTEAFF.

The chain is built from TRBV4-1 and TRBJ1-5; TRBD1 matches 8 bases. V lost 2 bases, J lost 2 bases, and 8 bases stayed unmatched. The germline V gene has CDR1 MGHRA and CDR2 YSYEKL. The CDR3 runs 17 residues. CDR3 amino acids: CASSQRQGSLGNQPQHF. CDR3 bases: TGCGCCAGCAGCCAAAGACAGGGGAGTTTGGGCAATCAGCCCCAGCATTTT.

The V call is TRBV6-5, the J call TRBJ1-3; D perhaps matches TRBD1 (6 bases). Germline V gene lookup returns CDR1 MNHEY and CDR2 SVGAGI. CDR3 length: 16 residues. The germline V and J ends were trimmed by 0 bases and 4 bases, with 13 bases remaining between them. The CDR3 reads CASSYSRTAIGNTIYF. CDR3 sequence (DNA): TGTGCCAGCAGTTACTCTCGGACAGCTATAGGAAACACCATATATTTT.

The rearrangement joins TRBV7-9 to TRBJ1-2; a weak D match, TRBD1 (5 bases). CDR3 length equals 15 residues. Germline CDR1 SEHNR, CDR2 FQNEAQ (reference sequence). V was shortened by 1 base and J by 0 bases, with 9 bases between the two germline ends. CDR3 bases: TGTGCCAGCAGCTTAGTTGACAGAACTAACTATGGCTACACCTTC. This gives the protein CASSLVDRTNYGYTF.